This TCR beta chain derives from a study of response to subunit inactivated influenza vaccine. Points from the study as a whole: It was the authors' suggestion that each seasonal influenza vaccination recruits few new T cells.

The sample holds a few counts of this clonotype. Antigen specificity is unknown. TCRdb reprocessed the RT-PCR reads with MiXCR, giving one entry per CDR3 protein. The table shows around 650,000 distinct CDR3 sequences, with 15% to 19% occurring only once. This CDR3 has 14 amino acids. V shed 4 bases and J 5 bases; nucleotides not matched to a gene: 7. Germline CDR1 and CDR2: LGHDT and YNNKEL (reference sequence). This clonotype originated in a man in his forties or fifties who received an inactivated influenza vaccine. The rearrangement joins TRBV3-1 to TRBJ2-5, with TRBD2 matching 7 bases. Sequencing was performed on PBMCs from blood, taken 12 days after vaccination. CDR3 sequence: CASSPSTSPETQYF. The CDR3 DNA is TGTGCCAGCAGCCCATCGACTAGCCCCGAGACCCAGTACTTC.